This T cell receptor beta chain was obtained from a study of blood T cell repertoires in COVID-19. Study overall: T cells, B-cell-depleted T cells, or PBMCs supplied cDNA or gDNA.

Data came from immunoSEQ multiplex PCR; TCRdb stores just in-frame clones and leaves some out. Among fewer than 300,000 clones listed, 82% were seen once. Source material: peripheral blood. The receptor was derived from a woman between 18 and 30 years old with acute or convalescent COVID-19.

This CDR3 is CASGLLSGRAISLYF. As DNA, the CDR3 is TGCGCCAGCGGACTCCTGAGCGGGAGGGCCATTTCGTTGTATTTT. The chain links TRBV4-3 to TRBJ2-3, with 10 bases that match TRBD2. Germline CDR1 is LGHNA and CDR2 is YSLEER. The CDR3 contains 15 residues. With V trimmed by 8 bases and J by 14 bases, 19 bases remained unmatched.